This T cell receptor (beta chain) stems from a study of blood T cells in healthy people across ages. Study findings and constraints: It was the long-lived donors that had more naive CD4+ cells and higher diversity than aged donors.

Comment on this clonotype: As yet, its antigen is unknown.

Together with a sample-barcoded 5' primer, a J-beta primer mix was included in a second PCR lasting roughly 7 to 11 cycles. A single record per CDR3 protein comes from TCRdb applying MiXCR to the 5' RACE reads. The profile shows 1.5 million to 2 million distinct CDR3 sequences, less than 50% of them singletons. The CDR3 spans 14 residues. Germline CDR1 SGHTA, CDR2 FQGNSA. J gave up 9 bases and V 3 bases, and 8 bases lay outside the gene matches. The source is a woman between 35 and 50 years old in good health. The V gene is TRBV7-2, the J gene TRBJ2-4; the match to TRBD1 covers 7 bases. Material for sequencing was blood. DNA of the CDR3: TGTGCCAGCAGCTTCAGGCAGGACAGGACCATTCAGTACTTC. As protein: CASSFRQDRTIQYF.